Given below is one TCR beta chain in context. How the authors handled the data: Reference gene primer amplification gave estimated nucleated cell counts. The table came from immunoSEQ multiplex PCR; TCRdb's copy has only in-frame clones and leaves some out. The DNA gave D and trimming, while V, J and clone size come from that table. Counted here are some 200,000 clones, around 84% occurring once; the ten biggest clones make up approximately 6%. This CDR3 contains 15 residues. Germline V lookup: CDR1 SGHVS, CDR2 FQNEAQ. V was trimmed by 5 bases and J by 5 bases, leaving 16 bases between them. This sample is drawn from a study of blood T cell repertoires in COVID-19. On the study more broadly: Collection of acute and convalescent COVID-19 samples took place in the United States, Italy and Spain. T cells, B-cell-depleted T cells, or PBMCs provided the cDNA or gDNA that served as material.

The chain has TRBV7-8 and TRBJ2-1; possibly TRBD1 for D (5 bases). Sequenced sample: peripheral blood. This TCR derives from a man at least 80 years old with acute or convalescent COVID-19. As DNA, the CDR3 is TGTGCCAGCAGCCACAGAACAGGAATAAACAATGAGCAGTTCTTC. This gives the protein CASSHRTGINNEQFF.